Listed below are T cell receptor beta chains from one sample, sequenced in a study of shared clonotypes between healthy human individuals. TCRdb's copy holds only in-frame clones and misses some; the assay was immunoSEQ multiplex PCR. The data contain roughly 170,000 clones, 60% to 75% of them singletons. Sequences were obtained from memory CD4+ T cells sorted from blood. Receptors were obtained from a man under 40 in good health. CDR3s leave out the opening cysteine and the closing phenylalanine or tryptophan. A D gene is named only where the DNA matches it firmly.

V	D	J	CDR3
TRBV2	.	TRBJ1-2	ASGSANYGYT
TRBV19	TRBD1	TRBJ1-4	ASSPTGREKLF
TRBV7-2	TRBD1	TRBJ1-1	ASSSEDRGIKAF
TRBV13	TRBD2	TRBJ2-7	ASSRTSSYEQY
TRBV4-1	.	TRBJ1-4	ASSHFLPGPNEKLF
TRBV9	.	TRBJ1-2	ASSVDPNYGYT
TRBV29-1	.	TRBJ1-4	SVEDREEKLF
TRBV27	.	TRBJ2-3	ASSRVTRGTDTQY
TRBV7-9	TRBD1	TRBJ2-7	ASSLGQGPRGEQY
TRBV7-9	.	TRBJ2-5	ASSFGWETQY
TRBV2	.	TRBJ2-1	ASSGWSGTYNEQF
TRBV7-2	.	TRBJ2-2	ASSLNRANTGELF
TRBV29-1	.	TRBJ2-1	SVGDGYNEQF
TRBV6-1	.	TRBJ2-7	ASSEQPTENYEQY
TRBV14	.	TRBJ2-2	ASSQWGAGELF
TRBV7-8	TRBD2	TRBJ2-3	ASSLRTSGRALVTQY
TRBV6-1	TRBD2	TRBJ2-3	ASSEGLARADTQY
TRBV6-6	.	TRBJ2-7	ASRHHLQVLSYEQY
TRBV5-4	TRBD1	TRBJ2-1	ASSMNRGSTYNEQF
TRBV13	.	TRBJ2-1	ASSLSTAVIYEQF
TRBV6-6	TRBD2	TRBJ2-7	ASSYGTSGSREQY
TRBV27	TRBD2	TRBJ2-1	ASSARAEREGYNEQF
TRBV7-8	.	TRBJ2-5	ASSLAGGQGETQY
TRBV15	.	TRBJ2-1	ATREGGGGRTLFGEQF
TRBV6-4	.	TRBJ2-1	ASSDGNRNNEQF
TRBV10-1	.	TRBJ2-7	ASSQTGTGSEQY
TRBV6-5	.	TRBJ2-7	ASRSSVGREQY